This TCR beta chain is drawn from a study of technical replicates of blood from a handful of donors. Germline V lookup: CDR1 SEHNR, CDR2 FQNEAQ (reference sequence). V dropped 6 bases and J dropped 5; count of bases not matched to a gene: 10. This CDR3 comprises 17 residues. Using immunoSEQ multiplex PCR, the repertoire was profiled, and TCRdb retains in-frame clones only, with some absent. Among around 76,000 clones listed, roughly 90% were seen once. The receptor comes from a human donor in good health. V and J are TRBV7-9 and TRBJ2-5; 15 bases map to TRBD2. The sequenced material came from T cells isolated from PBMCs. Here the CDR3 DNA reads TGTGCCAGCAGAGGACTAGCGGGGGGGGAATCCGGTGAGACCCAGTACTTC. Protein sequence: CASRGLAGGESGETQYF.